This T cell receptor beta chain is drawn from a study of cytomegalovirus exposure and HLA in healthy donors. Study summary: The same platform was used for the 100 to 150 validation repertoires and the roughly 670 first-cohort repertoires, a later analysis reported.

Data came from immunoSEQ multiplex PCR; TCRdb stores just in-frame clones and leaves some out. The table includes roughly 260,000 clones, approximately 87% detected once. This CDR3 spans 17 amino acids. Germline values: CDR1 SGHTS, CDR2 YDEGEE. V lost 4 bases, J lost 4 bases, and 23 bases lay in between. The chain employs TRBV5-8 and TRBJ1-2; D is ambiguous. The sequenced sample consisted of PBMCs. This receptor was taken from a man between 18 and 29 years old in good health and CMV-seronegative. The CDR3 spells CASSLEGSTSKIYGYTF. In DNA form, the CDR3 reads TGTGCCAGCAGCCTCGAGGGATCAACCTCTAAGATCTATGGCTACACCTTC.